This is a list of T cell receptor beta chains from one sample in a study of blood T cell repertoires in COVID-19. The method was immunoSEQ multiplex PCR; TCRdb's version includes in-frame clones alone and lacks a portion of them. The sample shows 95,000 to 150,000 clones, approximately 74% of them seen only once. Sequencing input: peripheral blood. Receptors were obtained from a man aged 80 or over with COVID-19, enrolled during active disease. CDR3s include the opening cysteine and the closing phenylalanine or tryptophan. D genes are given only for firm matches. Rows may omit the clone size; those that give it use once, few, many or a size class.

-	-	TRBV10-1	TRBJ1-2	13	TGCGCCAGCAGTGAGAGGGGGGGCTATGGCTACACCTTC	CASSERGGYGYTF
-	TRBD2	TRBV28	TRBJ2-4	18	TGTGCCAGCAGCCGAAGACTAGCGGGAAACCTAGCCAAAAACATTCAGTACTTC	CASSRRLAGNLAKNIQYF
-	TRBD1	TRBV5-1	TRBJ1-4	17	TGCGCCAGCAGCCGACAGGGCCCCCGATCAACTAATGAAAAACTGTTTTTT	CASSRQGPRSTNEKLFF
few	TRBD1	TRBV27	TRBJ2-7	17	TGTGCCAGCAGTCCCGACAGGGGGGAGGCACTTTTGTACGAGCAGTACTTC	CASSPDRGEALLYEQYF
once	-	TRBV5-5	TRBJ1-4	19	TGTGCCAGCAGCCGATCCATTCGGGCAGGCGGGACAACTAATGAAAAACTGTTTTTT	CASSRSIRAGGTTNEKLFF
-	TRBD2	TRBV7-3	TRBJ2-1	16	TGTGCCAGCAGTACTCCGGGACTAGCGGGTTTCGATGAGCAGTTCTTC	CASSTPGLAGFDEQFF
-	-	TRBV7-2	TRBJ2-7	15	TGTGCCAGCAGCTTAGAGGTTGGACAGATCTACGAGCAGTACTTC	CASSLEVGQIYEQYF
-	TRBD1	TRBV29-1	TRBJ1-1	12	TGCAGCGCGGACAGGCTGAACACTGAAGCTTTCTTT	CSADRLNTEAFF
-	-	TRBV4-3	TRBJ1-3	17	TGCGCCAGCAGCCAAGATCTGGGGGCAGGGGCTGGAAACACCATATATTTT	CASSQDLGAGAGNTIYF
-	-	TRBV2	TRBJ1-2	12	TGTGCCAGCGGGACATCTCTGGATGGCTACACCTTC	CASGTSLDGYTF
-	-	TRBV5-1	TRBJ1-1	12	TGCGCCAGCGCCCAGGGGCACACTGAAGCTTTCTTT	CASAQGHTEAFF
-	TRBD1	TRBV10-3	TRBJ1-2	15	TGTGCCATCAGTGAGAACCAGGGGGGCGGCTATGGCTACACCTTC	CAISENQGGGYGYTF
-	TRBD2	TRBV19	TRBJ2-7	16	TGTGCCAGTAGTATCCGTGGCGGACTAGCGGGATACGAGCAGTACTTC	CASSIRGGLAGYEQYF
-	-	TRBV5-8	TRBJ1-4	13	TGTGCCAGCAGCTTGGTACAGAACGAAAAACTGTTTTTT	CASSLVQNEKLFF
-	-	TRBV5-4	TRBJ2-7	15	TGTGCCAGCAGCTTCAATTGGGACACTGGGGCCGGGCAGTACTTC	CASSFNWDTGAGQYF
few	-	TRBV28	TRBJ2-3	16	TGTGCCAGCGTTGGCTGGCGGGGATTTCGAGGGGATACGCAGTATTTT	CASVGWRGFRGDTQYF
-	TRBD2	TRBV3-1/TRBV3-2	TRBJ2-7	17	TGTGCCAGCAGCCAAGTTGCGGGAGGGCCGGGTACGCCCGAGCAGTACTTC	CASSQVAGGPGTPEQYF
-	-	TRBV19	TRBJ1-2	14	TGTGCCAGTAGCGATCGTCCGGGAGGCTATGGCTACACCTTC	CASSDRPGGYGYTF
-	TRBD1	TRBV10-3	TRBJ2-2	18	TGTGCCATCAGTGGCCTGGTAACCGGGACAGGGGATGTCGGGGAGCTGTTTTTT	CAISGLVTGTGDVGELFF
-	TRBD1	TRBV6-6	TRBJ2-6	19	TGTGCCAGCAGTCCCCGGCCGGGACAGGGATATTCTGGGGCCAACGTCCTGACTTTC	CASSPRPGQGYSGANVLTF
-	-	TRBV25-1	TRBJ1-1	14	TGTGCCAGCAGTGAAAGCGGCGAGAACACTGAAGCTTTCTTT	CASSESGENTEAFF
-	TRBD1	TRBV5-5	TRBJ1-2	14	TGTGCCAGCAGCTTCTCTAGGACAGGGTATGGCTACACCTTC	CASSFSRTGYGYTF